The clone carrying this T cell receptor beta chain came up many times. The antigen is not known. This CDR3 region has 15 residues. Germline lookup yields CDR1 SGHDN and CDR2 FVKESK. Trimming took 3 bases from V and 3 from J, leaving 14 bases between them. Among the exclusions were patients with other autoimmune diseases, uncontrolled infections, pregnancy or lactation. This sample was included in a study of Graves' ophthalmopathy and Graves' hyperthyroidism. General study points: Ophthalmopathy and stable hyperthyroidism were discriminated by a 13-signature model, with approximately 88% sensitivity and 70% to 84% specificity. The model's ophthalmopathy progression predictions had roughly 69% sensitivity and 72% to 75% specificity.

CDR3 regions of TCR beta were amplified from RNA transcripts. RT-PCR with HTBI primers came first, then second-round multiplex PCR. TCRdb reprocessed the multiplex PCR reads via MiXCR and lists one record per CDR3 protein. The sample holds under 200,000 distinct CDR3 sequences, approximately 40% seen once. The sequenced material came from peripheral blood. The rearrangement joins TRBV14 to TRBJ1-2; D gene uncertain. This receptor was taken from a woman in her forties with Graves' ophthalmopathy. The CDR3 here is CASSQSGSSHYGYTF. In DNA form, the CDR3 reads TGTGCCAGCAGCCAGTCAGGAAGCTCACACTATGGCTACACCTTC.